Below are 26 T cell receptor beta chains sequenced from a single sample in a study of cytomegalovirus exposure and HLA in healthy donors. Amplification used 60 Vbeta primers and 13 Jbeta primers. Data came from immunoSEQ multiplex PCR; TCRdb stores just in-frame clones and leaves some out. The sample has tens of thousands of clones; over 70% are singletons. Sequencing was done on a sample of PBMCs. Source of these receptors: a man aged 60 to 75 in good health and CMV-seropositive.

The CDR3: CASSLETDTGSGNTIYF. CDR3 nucleotide sequence: TGCGCCAGCAGCTTGGAGACGGACACCGGCTCTGGAAACACCATATATTTT. The chain uses TRBV5-1 and TRBJ1-3; possible D gene TRBD1, 5 bases. The V end was cut by 0 bases, the J end by 0 bases, with 13 bases between. The CDR3 covers 17 residues. Germline CDR1 SGHRS, CDR2 YFSETQ.

The chain joins TRBV11-3 to TRBJ2-5, with D unclear. This CDR3 is 12 amino acids long. The V end lost 0 bases, the J end lost 4 bases, and 3 bases lay between the germline ends. Germline CDR1 SGHNT, CDR2 YENEEA. CDR3 protein: CASSLDRETQYF. The CDR3 DNA reads TGTGCCAGCAGCTTAGATCGAGAGACCCAGTACTTC.

The rearrangement uses TRBV25-1 and TRBJ2-2; 8 nucleotides match TRBD1. The CDR3 is 16 residues long. Losses at the gene ends were 0 bases for V and 7 bases for J; bases not matched to a gene: 7. Germline V gene sequence: CDR1 MGHDK, CDR2 SYGVNS. The CDR3 sequence: CASSEYQGAGVGELFF. Here the CDR3 DNA reads TGTGCCAGCAGTGAATATCAGGGGGCAGGGGTCGGGGAGCTGTTTTTT. Full variable domain (missing parts from reference TRBV25-1 and TRBJ2-2): EADIYQTPRYLVIGTGKKITLECSQTMGHDKMYWYQQDPGMELHLIHYSYGVNSTEKGDLSSESTVSRIRTEHFPLTLESARPSHTSQYLCASSEYQGAGVGELFFGEGSRLTVL.

The chain has TRBV12-2 and TRBJ2-5; TRBD1 is the table's D call, not checked against the DNA. TRBV12-2 is reported as a pseudogene. The CDR3 consists of 12 residues. The CDR3 nucleotides read TGTGCAAGTCGCCCCAACCAAGAGACCCAGTACTTC. Protein: CASRPNQETQYF.

This chain joins TRBV6-5 and TRBJ1-6, with D possibly TRBD1 on 6 matching bases. V gave up 7 bases and J gave up 9 bases, with 19 bases separating them. CDR1 and CDR2 from the germline V gene are MNHEY and SVGAGI. The CDR3 consists of 15 residues. The CDR3 coding sequence is TGTGCCAGCACGCCGGACGCAGGGGAAAGTTCACCCCTCCACTTT. It yields the protein CASTPDAGESSPLHF.

This rearrangement joins TRBV27 to TRBJ2-7, with 7 bases lining up with TRBD1. The V gene's germline CDR1 is MNHEY and CDR2 SMNVEV (reference sequence). V shed 5 bases and J 2 bases; nucleotides not matched to a gene: 6. The CDR3 totals 14 residues. The CDR3 reads CASSPDRLTYEQYF. CDR3 DNA: TGTGCCAGCAGTCCGGACAGGCTGACCTACGAGCAGTACTTC.

The genes are TRBV4-1 and TRBJ1-5; D is possibly TRBD1 (5 bases). The CDR3 extends over 15 amino acids. V lost 3 bases and J 4 bases, leaving 13 bases between the germline ends. The V gene's germline CDR1 is MGHRA and CDR2 YSYEKL. The CDR3 region has the DNA TGCGCCAGCAGCCAGGTCCAGGGTGTTAATCAGCCCCAGCATTTT. Protein: CASSQVQGVNQPQHF.

The chain joins TRBV5-1 to TRBJ2-7, with 9 bases lining up with TRBD1. V lost 3 bases and J lost 6; bases outside the gene matches: 13. Germline V CDR1 and CDR2: SGHRS, YFSETQ. The CDR3 sequence is 16 residues long. CDR3 loop: CASSSGNPGQGREQYF. The CDR3 coding sequence is TGCGCCAGCAGCTCGGGGAACCCGGGACAGGGACGCGAGCAGTACTTC.

The chain employs TRBV5-1 and TRBJ1-5; the D gene is possibly TRBD1 (6 bases). Deletions cut 3 bases from V and 3 bases from J, with 10 bases between. Germline assignment: CDR1 SGHRS and CDR2 YFSETQ. The CDR3 has 14 amino acids. CDR3 nucleotide sequence: TGCGCCAGCAGCTCAGGGGAAATCAATCAGCCCCAGCATTTT. This sequence encodes CASSSGEINQPQHF.

The chain recombines TRBV19 with TRBJ1-5; 8 bases are a match to TRBD1. Per germline, CDR1 LNHDA and CDR2 SQIVND (reference sequence). With 4 bases clipped from V and 6 bases from J, the junction kept 8 bases outside the gene matches. CDR3 length equals 15 residues. In nucleotides, the CDR3 is TGTGCCAGTAGTACAGACGGACAGGGACTTCAGCCCCAGCATTTT. This translates into CASSTDGQGLQPQHF.

The V gene is TRBV4-1, the J gene TRBJ1-2, with a tentative D call TRBD1 (6 bases). The CDR3 has 15 amino acids. V shed 4 bases and J shed 5 bases, with 17 bases lying between them. CDR1 MGHRA and CDR2 YSYEKL come from the germline V gene. Here the CDR3 reads CASSPSTGATYGYTF. CDR3 bases: TGCGCCAGCAGCCCCTCGACAGGAGCCACTTATGGCTACACCTTC.

This chain connects TRBV4-1 to TRBJ2-5; D is uncertain. CDR3 length: 15 residues. Trimming cost V 0 bases and J 5 bases, with 13 bases left between them. CDR1 and CDR2 from the germline V gene are MGHRA and YSYEKL. CDR3: CASSQDSEVWETQYF. The CDR3 DNA reads as TGCGCCAGCAGCCAAGATTCCGAGGTTTGGGAGACCCAGTACTTC.

The V and J genes are TRBV5-1 and TRBJ2-7; 9 positions match TRBD1. This CDR3 is 17 amino acids long. Germline lookup yields CDR1 SGHRS and CDR2 YFSETQ. The V gene end was trimmed by 4 bases and the J gene end by 2 bases; junction bases not matched to a gene: 13. CDR3 residues: CASSHGRQGGLPYEQYF. The CDR3 DNA reads as TGCGCCAGCAGCCACGGGAGACAGGGGGGACTCCCCTACGAGCAGTACTTC.

The rearrangement joins TRBV5-6 to TRBJ2-3, with 8 bases identical to TRBD2. The germline CDR1 and CDR2 sequences are SGHDT and YYEEEE. The CDR3 loop spans 16 amino acids. Unmatched junction bases numbered 9, after V lost 3 bases and J lost 3 bases. The CDR3 protein is CASSYMIGRVTDTQYF. The CDR3 DNA is TGTGCCAGCAGCTACATGATCGGGAGGGTTACAGATACGCAGTATTTT.

This clone has a handful of counts. The CDR3 DNA is TGTGCCAGCAGTTTATATGGTTACACTACAAGTCGGGAAAAACTGTTTTTT. This codes for CASSLYGYTTSREKLFF. V is TRBV27 and J is TRBJ1-4; no definite D call. The CDR3 runs to 17 residues. Trimming removed 1 base at V and 8 bases at J, with 20 bases between. Per germline, CDR1 MNHEY and CDR2 SMNVEV (reference sequence).

CDR3 nucleotides: TGCGCCAGCAGCCCTAGGACACAGAACACTGAAGCTTTCTTT. This codes for CASSPRTQNTEAFF. V is TRBV5-1 and J is TRBJ1-1; D may be TRBD1 (5 bases). The length of the CDR3 is 14 residues. V lost 4 bases to trimming and J lost 1 base, with 11 bases between them. Germline V lookup: CDR1 SGHRS, CDR2 YFSETQ.

The chain uses TRBV7-9 and TRBJ2-7; D call uncertain. This CDR3 region has 16 residues. Germline V gene lookup returns CDR1 SEHNR and CDR2 FQNEAQ (reference sequence). Trimming cost V 5 bases and J 0 bases, with 17 bases left between them. The CDR3 sequence: CASSPRGTKSSYEQYF. CDR3 in DNA: TGTGCCAGCAGCCCCCGAGGAACCAAGAGCTCCTACGAGCAGTACTTC.

The chain combines TRBV9 with TRBJ2-7; 8 bases agree with TRBD2. The CDR3 sequence is 14 residues long. V lost 3 bases and J lost 3; bases outside the gene matches: 5. The germline gives CDR1 SGDLS, CDR2 YYNGEE. The CDR3 coding sequence is TGTGCCAGCAGCGCCGGGACTAGGATCTACGAGCAGTACTTC. Its protein is CASSAGTRIYEQYF.

This clone was observed a few times. The CDR3 nucleotides are TGTGCCAGCATCCTCTCTGGAAACACCATATATTTT. Translation gives CASILSGNTIYF. The chain links TRBV6-1 to TRBJ1-3; no firm D call. V was shortened by 7 bases and J by 0 bases, with 4 bases between the two germline ends. Germline lookup yields CDR1 MNHNS and CDR2 SASEGT. The CDR3 contains 12 residues.

This clone was detected a few times. The chain links TRBV6-1 to TRBJ2-3, with D possibly TRBD1 on 6 matching bases. The CDR3 has 14 residues. Germline lookup yields CDR1 MNHNS and CDR2 SASEGT. The germline V and J ends were trimmed by 6 bases and 1 base, with 11 bases remaining between them. The CDR3 spells CASSLQGRTDTQYF. In DNA, the CDR3 is TGTGCCAGCAGCCTACAGGGCCGCACAGATACGCAGTATTTT.

J is TRBJ2-7 and V is TRBV5-6, with TRBD1 matching over 9 bases. V was pared by 5 bases and J by 3 bases, with 6 bases of the junction left unmatched. The CDR3 is made up of 14 amino acids. CDR1 and CDR2 (germline): SGHDT, YYEEEE. As DNA, the CDR3 is TGTGCCAGCAGTACACAGGGGGCAGACTACGAGCAGTACTTC. It specifies CASSTQGADYEQYF.

This chain links TRBV6-1 with TRBJ1-1, with a possible D match to TRBD1 (5 bases). The V gene's germline CDR1 is MNHNS and CDR2 SASEGT. V lost 6 bases and J 5 bases, leaving 13 bases between the germline ends. CDR3 length: 13 residues. CDR3 sequence: CASRRAGGTEAFF. CDR3 nucleotides: TGTGCCAGCAGGAGAGCTGGGGGGACTGAAGCTTTCTTT.

The chain couples TRBV6-5 to TRBJ2-7, with D possibly TRBD2 on 6 matching bases. V was cut by 5 bases and J by 3 bases, with 11 bases left in between. The CDR3 sequence is 13 residues long. Germline-derived CDR1 and CDR2 are MNHEY and SVGAGI. The CDR3 DNA reads TGTGCCAGCAGTAGGTCCGGGGGCTACGAGCAGTACTTC. Its protein product is CASSRSGGYEQYF.

The rearrangement uses TRBV7-2 and TRBJ2-7; 8 bases match TRBD2. Per germline, CDR1 SGHTA and CDR2 FQGNSA. V lost 8 bases and J lost 0; bases outside the gene matches: 6. The CDR3 is 14 residues long. The CDR3 reads CASVTSASSYEQYF. The CDR3 DNA follows: TGTGCCAGCGTGACTAGCGCGAGCTCCTACGAGCAGTACTTC.

The V and J genes are TRBV11-3 and TRBJ2-1, with a tentative D call TRBD2 (6 bases). V was trimmed by 5 bases and J by 0 bases, leaving 11 bases between them. Per germline, CDR1 SGHNT and CDR2 YENEEA. The CDR3 has 15 residues. For the CDR3, the DNA is TGTGCCAGCAGCGCACTAGCAGGCTCCTACAATGAGCAGTTCTTC. This gives the protein CASSALAGSYNEQFF.

This chain connects TRBV27 to TRBJ1-1; tentatively, D is TRBD1 (6 bases). CDR1 and CDR2 from the germline V gene are MNHEY and SMNVEV (reference sequence). This CDR3 is built from 14 residues. V dropped 7 bases and J dropped 0 bases, with 12 bases sitting between them. The DNA for the CDR3 is TGTGCCAGCAAGGGGGAGCCTCTGAACACTGAAGCTTTCTTT. Protein: CASKGEPLNTEAFF.